This T cell receptor (beta chain) was captured by sequencing in a study of response to subunit inactivated influenza vaccine. One entry per CDR3 protein, called by TCRdb with MiXCR from the RT-PCR reads. The sample lists around 200,000 distinct CDR3 sequences, around a tenth occurring once. The CDR3 runs 16 residues. V was pared by 4 bases and J by 2 bases, with 6 bases of the junction left unmatched. Germline V lookup: CDR1 SGHRS, CDR2 YFSETQ. This clonotype has at least ten counts. This chain uses TRBV5-1 with TRBJ2-3; 11 bases line up with TRBD1. The TCR comes from a man in his forties or fifties who received an inactivated influenza vaccine. The sequencing here drew on non-naive T cells sorted from PBMCs, taken on the day of vaccination. The CDR3 coding sequence is TGCGCCAGCAGCCCCGGAGGACAGGGGGCCACAGATACGCAGTATTTT. Protein: CASSPGGQGATDTQYF.